This note documents a single T cell receptor (beta chain) sequence. This specimen comes from a study of CDR3 diversity in severe acne. Germline V CDR1 and CDR2: SGHRS, YFSETQ. V was shortened by 0 bases and J by 3 bases, with 16 bases between the two germline ends. The CDR3 loop spans 16 amino acids. TCRdb fed the PCR reads into MiXCR, producing one record per CDR3 protein. The sample lists about 90,000 distinct CDR3 sequences, 45% to 55% occurring once. Sequencing input: blood. The chain recombines TRBV5-1 with TRBJ2-7; D not certain. This receptor was obtained from a male donor in good health, serving as a control. The CDR3 here is CASSLAESGGFYEQYF. The CDR3 DNA reads TGCGCCAGCAGCTTGGCCGAGTCCGGTGGGTTCTACGAGCAGTACTTC.